The present T cell receptor beta chain was sequenced within a study of cytomegalovirus exposure and HLA in healthy donors. After removal of 5 bases from V and 1 base from J, the junction contained 4 bases not matched to a gene. CDR1 and CDR2 from the germline V gene are MNHEY and SVGAGI. CDR3 length equals 15 residues. On this clone: Its antigen is unknown.

Study-level results: One cluster of highly shared sequence variants probably arose as a sequencing artifact. Reported findings show TCR beta sequences accurately forecast HLA-A and HLA-B alleles in most subjects. Most TCR beta V segments were productive about 90% or about 30% of the time in an earlier analysis. A list of 150 to 200 TCR beta chains associated with cytomegalovirus was given.

A multiplex PCR was run with 60 Vbeta primers and 13 Jbeta primers. Produced via immunoSEQ multiplex PCR; TCRdb's table is partial and in-frame only. This sample has fewer than 200,000 clones, with roughly 76% found just once. The receptor's source is a male donor in good health and CMV-seronegative. V is TRBV6-5 and J is TRBJ1-1; 10 bases are shared with TRBD1. The sample taken for sequencing was PBMCs. Here the CDR3 reads CASSRTGGRNTEAFF. The DNA of the CDR3 is TGTGCCAGCAGTAGGACAGGGGGTCGGAACACTGAAGCTTTCTTT.